Each of the 11 T cell receptor beta chains below was sequenced from the same sample in a study of immune evolution from preneoplasia to lung adenocarcinoma (dated by TCRdb to the early 2020s). Library method: the immunoSEQ multiplex PCR assay. In its TCRdb copy, this immuneACCESS table keeps in-frame sequences only and misses some clones. Where compared with another copy, unresolved V genes explain less than half of these, and the others have no known cause. The sample table lists 7,500 or so clones, approximately 73% of them with a count of one. The ten largest clonotypes hold 6.5% to 10% of the sample. What was sequenced was FFPE atypical adenomatous hyperplasia tissue from the lung. According to the study, the label for this sample's cell subset or site signals: atypical adenomatous hyperplasia (AAH), lung preneoplasia. The receptors derive from a donor at least 70 years old with lung adenocarcinoma. Some clones in this sample may be carry-over from other donors' samples.

The chain couples TRBV27 to TRBJ1-5; D possibly corresponds to TRBD1 (5 bases). Trimming took 4 bases from V and 0 from J, leaving 16 bases between them. This CDR3 contains 17 residues. Germline V CDR1 and CDR2: MNHEY, SMNVEV (reference sequence). CDR3 sequence (DNA): TGTGCCAGCAGTTCGTGGGACCCCCGTTATAGCAATCAGCCCCAGCATTTT. It codes for CASSSWDPRYSNQPQHF.

V is TRBV28 and J is TRBJ2-3; D may be TRBD1 (6 bases). The germline gives CDR1 MDHEN, CDR2 SYDVKM. The CDR3 spans 15 residues. Trimming stripped 2 bases from V and 2 bases from J, with 11 bases between. CDR3 sequence reads: CASSLADSHTDTQYF. For the CDR3, the DNA is TGTGCCAGCAGTTTAGCGGACAGCCACACAGATACGCAGTATTTT.

The genes are TRBV27 and TRBJ2-7; 7 nucleotides line up with TRBD1. The junction had 15 bases not matched to a gene; V was cut back by 6 bases and J by 4 bases. This CDR3 contains 16 residues. Germline-derived CDR1 and CDR2 are MNHEY and SMNVEV (reference sequence). The CDR3: CASSSLQGQRRYEQYF. In DNA, the CDR3 is TGTGCCAGCAGCTCTCTCCAGGGACAGAGAAGGTACGAGCAGTACTTC.

V is TRBV5-1 and J is TRBJ1-1; D is undetermined. Per the germline V gene, CDR1 is SGHRS and CDR2 is YFSETQ. The CDR3 sequence is 14 residues long. V gave up 2 bases and J gave up 0 bases, with 8 bases separating them. The CDR3 loop reads CASSLLQMNTEAFF. In nucleotides, the CDR3 is TGCGCCAGCAGCTTACTCCAAATGAACACTGAAGCTTTCTTT.

The rearrangement uses TRBV15 and TRBJ1-4; D might be TRBD1 (6 bases). The CDR3 length is 16 residues. V gave up 0 bases and J gave up 6 bases, with 14 bases separating them. CDR1 and CDR2 from the germline V gene are LNHNV and YYDKDF (reference sequence). DNA for the CDR3: TGTGCCACCAGCAGAGATAAAGGAACAGGGTATGAAAAACTGTTTTTT. Amino acid sequence: CATSRDKGTGYEKLFF. The full variable domain, in which reference TRBV15 and TRBJ1-4 provide the parts outside the CDR3, is DAMVIQNPRYQVTQFGKPVTLSCSQTLNHNVMYWYQQKSSQAPKLLFHYYDKDFNNEADTPDNFQSRRPNTSFCFLDIRSPGLGDTAMYLCATSRDKGTGYEKLFFGSGTQLSVL.

The chain uses TRBV27 and TRBJ1-2, with D perhaps TRBD1 (6 bases). V shed 5 bases and J shed 8 bases, with 15 bases lying between them. This CDR3 comprises 13 residues. Germline values: CDR1 MNHEY, CDR2 SMNVEV (reference sequence). The CDR3 DNA follows: TGTGCCAGCAGTCCAACAGGGCGGGGGGGCTACACCTTC. It encodes CASSPTGRGGYTF.

This clone occurred once. The CDR3 here is CASSYSGYGYTF. The CDR3 region has the DNA TGTGCCAGCAGTTACTCCGGGTATGGCTACACCTTC. The chain has TRBV6-5 and TRBJ1-2; no definite D call. The V gene's germline CDR1 is MNHEY and CDR2 SVGAGI. Trimming removed 0 bases from V and 5 bases from J, with 4 bases in between. This CDR3 comprises 12 residues.

This chain uses TRBV7-8 with TRBJ2-1; D may correspond to TRBD1 or TRBD2 (5 bases each). V was clipped by 4 bases and J by 8 bases, with 18 bases between them. Germline lookup yields CDR1 SGHVS and CDR2 FQNEAQ. The CDR3 contains 15 residues. This chain's CDR3 is CASSSHPGTSDEQFF. DNA for the CDR3: TGTGCCAGCAGCTCACACCCAGGGACGAGCGATGAGCAGTTCTTC. Together with reference TRBV7-8 and TRBJ2-1, the CDR3 gives the full variable domain: GAGVSQSPRYKVAKRGQDVALRCDPISGHVSLFWYQQALGQGPEFLTYFQNEAQLDKSGLPSDRFFAERPEGSVSTLKIQRTQQEDSAVYLCASSSHPGTSDEQFFGPGTRLTVL.

This clone was detected only once. The chain links TRBV18 to TRBJ1-1, with D uncertain. The CDR3 covers 15 residues. The germline V gene has CDR1 KGHSH and CDR2 LQKENI. V was cut by 3 bases and J by 4 bases, with 15 bases left in between. CDR3 protein: CASSPRTGGVTEAFF. The CDR3 coding sequence is TGTGCCAGCTCACCTAGGACCGGCGGCGTCACTGAAGCTTTCTTT.

This clone was recorded a few times. The V call is TRBV7-3, the J call TRBJ2-7, with D tentatively TRBD1 or TRBD2 (5 bases each). The CDR3 runs 13 residues. CDR1 and CDR2 (germline): SGHTA, FQGTGA. Trimming cost V 5 bases and J 5 bases, with 13 bases left between them. Here the CDR3 DNA reads TGTGCCAGCAGCGCCGAGGGGATCAACGAGCAGTACTTC. This codes for CASSAEGINEQYF.

The rearrangement joins TRBV5-6 to TRBJ2-5; tentative D call: TRBD2 (6 bases). V lost 2 bases, J lost 2 bases, and 13 bases lay in between. The V gene's germline CDR1 is SGHDT and CDR2 YYEEEE. This CDR3 contains 15 residues. CDR3 nucleotide sequence: TGTGCCAGCAGCTTCGGGGGATTTAGTCAAGAGACCCAGTACTTC. It specifies CASSFGGFSQETQYF.